This T cell receptor (beta chain) was identified during a study of blood T cell repertoires in COVID-19. Study summary: Sites across the United States, Italy and Spain contributed samples from acute and convalescent COVID-19. The cDNA or gDNA used as material had been derived from T cells, B-cell-depleted T cells, or PBMCs.

Sequencing used immunoSEQ multiplex PCR; TCRdb keeps in-frame clones, though not all of them. The table shows around 50,000 clones, with 86% occurring only once. This CDR3 contains 15 residues. The V gene lost 6 bases and the J gene lost 5 bases, with 17 bases spanning the gap. Germline V gives CDR1 MNHEY, CDR2 SVGEGT. Sequenced material: peripheral blood. V is TRBV6-2 or TRBV6-3 and J is TRBJ1-5; D gene ambiguous. The source is a human donor in a cohort sampled during active COVID-19. CDR3 in amino acids: CASSPPRGRDQPQHF. CDR3 in DNA: TGTGCCAGCAGCCCCCCGCGGGGTAGGGATCAGCCCCAGCATTTT.